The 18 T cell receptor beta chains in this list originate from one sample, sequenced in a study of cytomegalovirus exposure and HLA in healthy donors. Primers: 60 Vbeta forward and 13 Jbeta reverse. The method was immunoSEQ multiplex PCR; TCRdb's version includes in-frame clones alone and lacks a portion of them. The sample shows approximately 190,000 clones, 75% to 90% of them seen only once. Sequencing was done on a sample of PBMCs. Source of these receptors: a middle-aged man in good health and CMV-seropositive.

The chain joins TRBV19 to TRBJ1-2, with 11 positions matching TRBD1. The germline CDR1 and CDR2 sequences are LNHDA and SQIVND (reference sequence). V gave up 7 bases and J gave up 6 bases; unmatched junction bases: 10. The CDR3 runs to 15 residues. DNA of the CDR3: TGTGCCAGTACCTTCCCGGGACAGGGGGTGAATGGCTACACCTTC. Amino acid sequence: CASTFPGQGVNGYTF. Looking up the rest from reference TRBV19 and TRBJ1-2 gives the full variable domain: DGGITQSPKYLFRKEGQNVTLSCEQNLNHDAMYWYRQDPGQGLRLIYYSQIVNDFQKGDIAEGYSVSREKKESFPLTVTSAQKNPTAFYLCASTFPGQGVNGYTFGSGTRLTVV.

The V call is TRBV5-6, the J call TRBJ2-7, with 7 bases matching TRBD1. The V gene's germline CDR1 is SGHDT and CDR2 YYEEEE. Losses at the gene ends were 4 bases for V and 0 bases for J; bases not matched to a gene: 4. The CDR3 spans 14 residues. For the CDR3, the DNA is TGTGCCAGCAGCCAGACAGGGCCCTCCTACGAGCAGTACTTC. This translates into CASSQTGPSYEQYF.

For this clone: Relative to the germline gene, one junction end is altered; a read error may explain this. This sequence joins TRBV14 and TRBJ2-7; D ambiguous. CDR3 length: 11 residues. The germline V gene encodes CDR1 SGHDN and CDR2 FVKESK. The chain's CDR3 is CASSQGSSEIF. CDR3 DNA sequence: TGTGCCAGCAGCCAAGGTTCATCCGAGATCTTC. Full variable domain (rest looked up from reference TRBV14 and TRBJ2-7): EAGVTQFPSHSVIEKGQTVTLRCDPISGHDNLYWYRRVMGKEIKFLLHFVKESKQDESGMPNNRFLAERTGGTYSTLKVQPAELEDSGVYFCASSQGSSEIFGPGTRLTVT.

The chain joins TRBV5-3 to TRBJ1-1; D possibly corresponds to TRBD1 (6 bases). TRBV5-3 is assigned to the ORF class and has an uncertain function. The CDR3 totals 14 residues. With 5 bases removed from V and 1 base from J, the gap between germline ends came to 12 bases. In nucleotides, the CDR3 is TGTGCCAGAAGAGGGGGGAGGGGGAACACTGAAGCTTTCTTT. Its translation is CARRGGRGNTEAFF.

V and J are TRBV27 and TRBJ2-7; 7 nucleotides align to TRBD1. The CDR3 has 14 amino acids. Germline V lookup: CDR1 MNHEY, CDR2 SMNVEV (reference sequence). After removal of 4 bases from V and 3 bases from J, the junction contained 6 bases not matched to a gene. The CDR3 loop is CASSSTGMVYEQYF. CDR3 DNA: TGTGCCAGCAGTTCGACAGGGATGGTCTACGAGCAGTACTTC.

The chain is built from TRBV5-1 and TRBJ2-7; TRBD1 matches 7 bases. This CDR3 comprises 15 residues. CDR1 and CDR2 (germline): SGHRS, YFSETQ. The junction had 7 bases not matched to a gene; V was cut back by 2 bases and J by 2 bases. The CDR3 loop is CASSFATGIAYEQYF. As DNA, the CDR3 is TGCGCCAGCAGCTTTGCGACAGGGATTGCCTACGAGCAGTACTTC.

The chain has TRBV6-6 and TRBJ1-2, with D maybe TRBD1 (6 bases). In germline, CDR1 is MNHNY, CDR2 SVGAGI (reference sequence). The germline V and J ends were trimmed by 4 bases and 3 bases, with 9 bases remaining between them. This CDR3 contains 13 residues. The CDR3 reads CASSSDSDYGYTF. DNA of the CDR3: TGTGCCAGCAGTTCGGACAGCGACTATGGCTACACCTTC.

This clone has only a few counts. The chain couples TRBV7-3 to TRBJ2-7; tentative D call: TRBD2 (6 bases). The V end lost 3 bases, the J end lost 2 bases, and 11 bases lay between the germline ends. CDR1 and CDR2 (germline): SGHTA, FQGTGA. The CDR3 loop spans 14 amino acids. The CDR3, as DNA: TGTGCCAGCAGCTTTAGTGGAGGGGCCTACGAGCAGTACTTC. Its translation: CASSFSGGAYEQYF.

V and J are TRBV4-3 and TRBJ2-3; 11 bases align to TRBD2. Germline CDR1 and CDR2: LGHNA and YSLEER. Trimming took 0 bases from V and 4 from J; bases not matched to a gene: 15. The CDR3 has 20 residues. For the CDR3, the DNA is TGCGCCAGCAGCCAAGATCGGATAGCGGGGGGGCCCCCGAAGGCAGATACGCAGTATTTT. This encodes CASSQDRIAGGPPKADTQYF.

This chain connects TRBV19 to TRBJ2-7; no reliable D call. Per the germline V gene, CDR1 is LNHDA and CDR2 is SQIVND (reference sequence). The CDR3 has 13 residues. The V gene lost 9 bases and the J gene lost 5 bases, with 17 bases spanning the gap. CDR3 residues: CASSLAASDEQYF. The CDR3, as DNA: TGTGCCAGCTCACTTGCCGCGTCCGACGAGCAGTACTTC.

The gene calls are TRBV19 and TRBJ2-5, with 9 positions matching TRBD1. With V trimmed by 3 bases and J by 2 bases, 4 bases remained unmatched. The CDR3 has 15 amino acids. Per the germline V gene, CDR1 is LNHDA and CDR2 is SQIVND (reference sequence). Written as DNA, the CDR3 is TGTGCCAGTAGTATCGGGACAGGGAGACAAGAGACCCAGTACTTC. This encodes CASSIGTGRQETQYF.

Written as DNA, the CDR3 is TGCGCCAGCAGCCAAGAGGACGACAGGGGTATGAGTGAGCAGTTCTTC. It codes for CASSQEDDRGMSEQFF. The chain joins TRBV4-3 to TRBJ2-1, with 8 bases that match TRBD1. The CDR3 consists of 16 residues. Trimming at V came to 0 bases and at J to 9 bases, leaving 10 bases not matched to a gene. Germline values: CDR1 LGHNA, CDR2 YSLEER.

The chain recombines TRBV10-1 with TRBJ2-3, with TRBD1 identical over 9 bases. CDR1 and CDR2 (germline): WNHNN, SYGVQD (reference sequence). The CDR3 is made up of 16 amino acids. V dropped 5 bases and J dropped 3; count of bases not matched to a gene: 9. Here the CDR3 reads CASSRTGGSATDTQYF. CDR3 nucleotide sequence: TGCGCCAGCAGTAGAACAGGGGGCTCGGCAACAGATACGCAGTATTTT.

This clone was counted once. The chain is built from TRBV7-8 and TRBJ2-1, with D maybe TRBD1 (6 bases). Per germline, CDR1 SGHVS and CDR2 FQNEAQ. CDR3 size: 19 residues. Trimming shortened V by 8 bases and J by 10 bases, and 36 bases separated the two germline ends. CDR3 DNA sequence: TGTGCCAGCTGCGAGGGACACTCGGGTGGGGCAGCGGCCTTTGGGGAGCAGTTCTTC. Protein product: CASCEGHSGGAAAFGEQFF.

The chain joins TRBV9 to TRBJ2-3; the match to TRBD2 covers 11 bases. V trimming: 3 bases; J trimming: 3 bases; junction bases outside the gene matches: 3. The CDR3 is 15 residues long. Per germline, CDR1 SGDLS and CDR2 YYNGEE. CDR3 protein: CASSGTSGQTDTQYF. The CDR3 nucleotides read TGTGCCAGCAGCGGGACTAGCGGGCAGACAGATACGCAGTATTTT.

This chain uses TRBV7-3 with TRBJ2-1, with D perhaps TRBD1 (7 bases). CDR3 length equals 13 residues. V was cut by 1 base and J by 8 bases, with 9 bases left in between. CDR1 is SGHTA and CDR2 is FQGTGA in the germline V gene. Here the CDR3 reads CASSLIRGDEQFF. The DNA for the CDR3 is TGTGCCAGCAGCTTAATCAGGGGGGATGAGCAGTTCTTC.

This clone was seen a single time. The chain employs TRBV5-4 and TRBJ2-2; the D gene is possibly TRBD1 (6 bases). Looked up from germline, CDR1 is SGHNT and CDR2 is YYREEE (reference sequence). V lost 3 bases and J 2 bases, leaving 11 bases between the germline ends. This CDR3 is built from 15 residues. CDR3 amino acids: CASSYQGINTGELFF. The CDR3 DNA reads TGTGCCAGCAGCTACCAGGGGATTAACACCGGGGAGCTGTTTTTT.

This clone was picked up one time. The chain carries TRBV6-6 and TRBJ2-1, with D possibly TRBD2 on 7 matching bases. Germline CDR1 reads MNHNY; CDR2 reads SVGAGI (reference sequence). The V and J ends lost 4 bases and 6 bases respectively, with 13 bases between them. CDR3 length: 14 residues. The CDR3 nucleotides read TGTGCCAGCAGTTTCCCCGGGGGGCGCAATGAGCAGTTCTTC. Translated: CASSFPGGRNEQFF.